Listed below are T cell receptor beta chains from one sample, sequenced in a study of T cell changes during pregnancy in multiple sclerosis. TCRdb keeps only in-frame clones here, not all; method: immunoSEQ multiplex PCR. The sample has 74,000 or so clones, roughly nine tenths seen once. The material sequenced was CD4+ T cells from peripheral blood mononuclear cells, taken before pregnancy. The source of these receptors is a female donor with multiple sclerosis, enrolled in a pregnancy study. The CDR3 runs from the conserved cysteine through the conserved F or W. Each record gives: clone size, J gene, D gene, V gene, CDR3 protein, CDR3 DNA. A D gene is named only where the DNA matches it firmly. Clone size is given for some rows only: seen once, a few or many times, or a class if the clone is expanded.

NA TRBJ2-4 TRBD1 TRBV5-1 CASSSAGTGLNIQYF TGCGCCAGCAGCTCGGCCGGGACAGGATTAAACATTCAGTACTTC
NA TRBJ2-1 NA TRBV2 CASSDLTGEQFF TGTGCCAGCAGTGACCTTACCGGTGAGCAGTTCTTC
NA TRBJ1-2 NA TRBV19 CASSPPQGRYGYTF TGTGCCAGTAGTCCGCCACAGGGCCGCTATGGCTACACCTTC
NA TRBJ1-2 NA TRBV27 CASSPFGGALNYGYTF TGTGCCAGCAGTCCCTTTGGGGGGGCCCTAAACTATGGCTACACCTTC
NA TRBJ2-1 TRBD2 TRBV19 CASSTIRRTSGYNEQFF TGTGCCAGTAGTACCATCCGCCGGACTAGCGGGTACAATGAGCAGTTCTTC
NA TRBJ1-3 NA TRBV15 CATSRDLGRVRNTIYF TGTGCCACCAGCAGAGATTTGGGGAGAGTCCGAAACACCATATATTTT
once TRBJ2-1 NA TRBV4-2 CASSHHLRQDSDNEQFF TGTGCCAGCAGCCACCACCTAAGACAGGACTCGGACAATGAGCAGTTCTTC
NA TRBJ1-2 TRBD1 TRBV11-1 CASSVDRDTGYGYTF TGTGCCAGCAGCGTGGACAGGGACACGGGATATGGCTACACCTTC
NA TRBJ2-3 NA TRBV5-1 CASSLDLFGSWYF TGCGCCAGCAGCTTGGACTTGTTTGGGAGTTGGTATTTT
once TRBJ1-5 NA TRBV6-5 CASSRRQTNQPQHF TGTGCCAGCAGTCGGAGACAGACGAATCAGCCCCAGCATTTT
NA TRBJ2-2 NA TRBV5-4 CASTLGGENTGELFF TGTGCCAGCACCCTTGGAGGGGAGAACACCGGGGAGCTGTTTTTT
NA TRBJ2-1 NA TRBV6-1 CASSSGVVRFF TGTGCCAGCAGTTCCGGGGTAGTTCGGTTCTTC
NA TRBJ2-2 NA TRBV4-1 CASSQGLRGANTGELFF TGCGCCAGCAGCCAGGGCCTCCGGGGGGCTAACACCGGGGAGCTGTTTTTT
NA TRBJ1-2 NA TRBV6-1 CASTFRGGGYTF TGTGCCAGCACCTTTCGGGGGGGCGGCTACACCTTC
NA TRBJ2-1 TRBD2 TRBV27 CASSLAAGVSNEQFF TGTGCCAGCAGTTTAGCAGCGGGAGTGTCCAATGAGCAGTTCTTC
NA TRBJ2-1 TRBD1 TRBV9 CASSVGQGQFF TGTGCCAGCAGCGTAGGACAGGGGCAGTTCTTC
NA TRBJ2-1 NA TRBV5-4 CASSLGRGRGSGNEQFF TGTGCCAGCAGCTTGGGGAGGGGGCGCGGTTCTGGCAATGAGCAGTTCTTC
NA TRBJ1-2 NA TRBV6-1 CASRRSPPNYGYTF TGTGCCAGCCGCCGGTCACCCCCTAACTATGGCTACACCTTC
NA TRBJ2-3 TRBD1 TRBV5-1 CASTRQGNTDTQYF TGCGCCAGCACTCGACAGGGGAACACAGATACGCAGTATTTT
NA TRBJ2-7 TRBD2 TRBV18 CASSATGASGSFYEQYF TGTGCCAGCTCTGCCACAGGGGCTAGCGGGAGCTTCTACGAGCAGTACTTC
NA TRBJ2-2 TRBD1 TRBV7-2 CASGTGGHPGELFF TGTGCCAGCGGGACAGGGGGACATCCCGGGGAGCTGTTTTTT
NA TRBJ1-1 NA TRBV7-6 CASSVLGGAMNTEAFF TGTGCCAGCAGCGTGCTAGGGGGGGCCATGAACACTGAAGCTTTCTTT
NA TRBJ2-5 NA TRBV2 CASSERGSISGRETQYF TGTGCCAGCAGTGAAAGGGGTAGTATTTCGGGTCGAGAGACCCAGTACTTC
once TRBJ2-5 NA TRBV30 CAWSADLQETQYF TGTGCCTGGAGTGCCGACTTACAAGAGACCCAGTACTTC
NA TRBJ2-1 NA TRBV14 CASSLGGSQFF TGTGCCAGCAGCCTAGGAGGATCACAGTTCTTC
NA TRBJ1-2 TRBD1 TRBV19 CASSAWDRVGYTF TGTGCCAGTAGTGCGTGGGACAGGGTTGGCTACACCTTC
once TRBJ2-5 TRBD1 TRBV7-2 CASSLGTGQGGETQYF TGTGCCAGCAGCTTAGGCACGGGACAGGGGGGGGAGACCCAGTACTTC
NA TRBJ1-2 TRBD1 TRBV7-2 CASRRTGSYYGYTF TGTGCCAGCAGACGGACAGGGAGTTATTATGGCTACACCTTC
once TRBJ1-2 NA TRBV19 CASSTGLESYGYTF TGTGCCAGCAGTACAGGGTTGGAAAGCTATGGCTACACCTTC
NA TRBJ2-7 NA TRBV30 CAWAGQASSYEQYF TGTGCCTGGGCTGGGCAGGCGAGCTCCTACGAGCAGTACTTC
NA TRBJ2-6 NA TRBV14 CASSQSGVAGANVLTF TGTGCCAGCAGCCAATCCGGGGTGGCTGGGGCCAACGTCCTGACTTTC
NA TRBJ1-2 NA TRBV30 CAWTRPRAGYTF TGTGCCTGGACCCGGCCCAGGGCGGGCTACACCTTC
NA TRBJ1-1 TRBD1 TRBV6-5 CASSLDRVGTEAFF TGTGCCAGCAGCCTCGACAGGGTAGGGACTGAAGCTTTCTTT
once TRBJ2-3 TRBD2 TRBV5-4 CASSPQLAGTDTQYF TGTGCCAGCAGCCCCCAACTAGCGGGGACAGATACGCAGTATTTT
NA TRBJ1-4 NA TRBV19 CASSALGAESEKLFF TGTGCCAGTAGTGCATTGGGGGCAGAAAGTGAAAAACTGTTTTTT
once TRBJ1-4 TRBD1 TRBV14 CASSQDTGVSEKLFF TGTGCCAGCAGCCAAGATACAGGGGTTAGCGAAAAACTGTTTTTT
NA TRBJ1-5 TRBD1 TRBV28 CASSYSESGGRPQHF TGTGCCAGCAGCTATTCCGAATCAGGGGGCCGGCCCCAGCATTTT
NA TRBJ1-1 NA TRBV7-9 CASSPLTGVTEAFF TGTGCCAGCAGCCCCCTGACAGGCGTAACTGAAGCTTTCTTT
NA TRBJ1-1 NA TRBV27 CASSLRGYTEAFF TGTGCCAGCAGTTTACGGGGGTACACTGAAGCTTTCTTT
few TRBJ1-5 NA TRBV10-3 CAISEGRDLNQPQHF TGTGCCATCAGTGAGGGGCGAGATCTCAATCAGCCCCAGCATTTT
NA TRBJ2-7 NA TRBV10-2 CASSESVLPYEQYF TGCGCCAGCAGTGAGTCGGTACTACCATACGAGCAGTACTTC
NA TRBJ1-2 NA TRBV7-2 CASSLNVDYGYTF TGTGCCAGCAGCTTGAACGTAGACTATGGCTACACCTTC
NA TRBJ1-5 NA TRBV5-1 CASSPGGNQPQHF TGCGCCAGCAGCCCGGGAGGCAATCAGCCCCAGCATTTT
once TRBJ1-1 TRBD1 TRBV27 CASSHKRDRSGTEAFF TGTGCCAGCAGTCACAAGCGGGACAGGTCGGGCACTGAAGCTTTCTTT
NA TRBJ2-3 NA TRBV27 CASSRQGTLQQTSQYF TGTGCCAGCAGTCGACAAGGGACTCTACAACAAACCTCGCAGTATTTT
NA TRBJ2-5 NA TRBV9 CASSVGQSQETQYF TGTGCCAGCAGCGTAGGGCAAAGCCAAGAGACCCAGTACTTC
NA TRBJ2-2 TRBD1 TRBV5-8 CASRLQGRTGELFF TGTGCCAGCAGGCTACAGGGGCGCACCGGGGAGCTGTTTTTT
NA TRBJ2-1 TRBD2 TRBV5-4 CASSLAILAGRGNEQFF TGTGCCAGCAGCTTGGCCATCTTAGCGGGAAGAGGCAATGAGCAGTTCTTC
NA TRBJ1-2 NA TRBV7-2 CASSLAPETGYTF TGTGCCAGCAGCTTAGCGCCGGAGACTGGCTACACCTTC
once TRBJ2-5 NA TRBV19 CASSIGGQETQYF TGTGCCAGTAGTATAGGAGGCCAAGAGACCCAGTACTTC